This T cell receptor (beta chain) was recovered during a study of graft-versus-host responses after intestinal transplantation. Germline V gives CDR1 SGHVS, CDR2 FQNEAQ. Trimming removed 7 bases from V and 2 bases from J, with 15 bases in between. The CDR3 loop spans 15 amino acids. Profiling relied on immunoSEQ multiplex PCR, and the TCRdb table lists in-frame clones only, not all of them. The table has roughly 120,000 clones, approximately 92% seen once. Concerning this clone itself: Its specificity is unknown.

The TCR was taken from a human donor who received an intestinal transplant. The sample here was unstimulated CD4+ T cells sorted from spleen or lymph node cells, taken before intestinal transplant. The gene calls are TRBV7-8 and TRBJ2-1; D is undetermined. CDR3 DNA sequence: TGTGCCAGCACCCTCGAGGCGGCGCCCTACAATGAGCAGTTCTTC. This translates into CASTLEAAPYNEQFF. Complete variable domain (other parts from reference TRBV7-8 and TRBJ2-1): GAGVSQSPRYKVAKRGQDVALRCDPISGHVSLFWYQQALGQGPEFLTYFQNEAQLDKSGLPSDRFFAERPEGSVSTLKIQRTQQEDSAVYLCASTLEAAPYNEQFFGPGTRLTVL.